This T cell receptor (beta chain) stems from a study of human T cells and chemical hapten exposure. This clonotype was detected only a few times. Its antigen remains unidentified. General study points: PT1 expanded TCR numbers tracked positively with patch test score.

One entry per CDR3 protein, called by TCRdb with MiXCR from the RACE reads. The profile covers 300,000 to 350,000 distinct CDR3 sequences, with about 7% appearing a single time and 8.4% taken by the ten largest. The time point: patch test 1, 2 weeks after DPC sensitization. As for treatment: therapeutic diphenylcyclopropenone sensitization with weekly scalp DPC. V dropped 1 base and J dropped 11 bases, with 18 bases sitting between them. Germline V gives CDR1 SGDLS, CDR2 YYNGEE. The CDR3 spans 14 residues. The TCR originated in a woman aged 18-29 years with alopecia areata. Some clones in this sample may be carry-over from other donors' samples. This sequence joins TRBV9 and TRBJ1-1, with D possibly matching TRBD1 (5 bases). This material consisted of whole blood, taken in connection with sensitization to the hapten diphenylcyclopropenone (DPC). CDR3 residues: CASSVSGTSFGAFF. CDR3 nucleotides: TGTGCCAGCAGCGTAAGCGGGACCTCCTTTGGGGCTTTCTTT.